The source of this T cell receptor (beta chain) is a study of prognosis after radiotherapy for stage I lung cancer. The V gene's germline CDR1 is LNHDA and CDR2 SQIVND (reference sequence). The CDR3 has 15 amino acids. Trimming pared 6 bases from V and 4 bases from J, leaving 17 bases between. This clonotype showed up many times. With a much larger clone just one base away, this may be a read error. By two-round multiplex PCR, the TCR beta CDR3 was amplified from genomic DNA. Primers specific to each TRBV and TRBJ gene drove first-round PCR. One entry per CDR3 protein, called by TCRdb with MiXCR from the multiplex PCR reads. The repertoire holds some 13,000 distinct CDR3 sequences, with around 50% as singletons.

The rearrangement uses TRBV19 and TRBJ2-3; the D gene is possibly TRBD1 (6 bases). This material consisted of PBMCs, taken before or after stereotactic body radiation therapy (not recorded which). The source of this sequence is a donor over 45 with non-small cell lung cancer. CDR3 protein: CASRGDTGVPDTQYF. DNA of the CDR3: TGTGCCAGTAGAGGGGACACCGGGGTTCCAGATACGCAGTATTTT.